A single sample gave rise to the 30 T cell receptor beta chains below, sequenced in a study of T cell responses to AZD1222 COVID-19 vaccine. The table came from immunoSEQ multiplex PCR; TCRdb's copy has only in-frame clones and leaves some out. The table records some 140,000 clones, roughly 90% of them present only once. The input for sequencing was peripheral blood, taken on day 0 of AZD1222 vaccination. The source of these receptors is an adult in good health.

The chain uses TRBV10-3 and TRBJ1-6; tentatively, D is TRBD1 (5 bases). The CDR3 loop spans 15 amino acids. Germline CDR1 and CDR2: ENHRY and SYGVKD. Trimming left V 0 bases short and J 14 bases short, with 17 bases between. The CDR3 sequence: CAISESLVGPPALHF. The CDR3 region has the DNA TGTGCCATCAGTGAGTCGCTCGTGGGACCTCCGGCCCTCCACTTT.

CDR3 residues: CASSPQGNTEAFF. In nucleotides, the CDR3 is TGTGCCAGCAGCCCCCAGGGGAACACTGAAGCTTTCTTT. V and J are TRBV14 and TRBJ1-1; TRBD1 is a possible D gene (5 bases). Germline loops: CDR1 SGHDN, CDR2 FVKESK. The CDR3 length is 13 residues. Trimming took off 4 bases at V and 1 base at J, with 7 bases between the two ends.

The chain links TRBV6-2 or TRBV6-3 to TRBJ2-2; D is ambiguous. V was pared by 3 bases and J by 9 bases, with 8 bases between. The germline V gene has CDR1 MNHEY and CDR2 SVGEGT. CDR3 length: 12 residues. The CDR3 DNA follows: TGTGCCAGCAGTTATTTCGGCAGGGAGCTGTTTTTT. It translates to CASSYFGRELFF.

As DNA, the CDR3 is TGTGCCAGCAGCCAAGTCCGACAGGGGCTAAGGGGCTACACCTTC. Protein: CASSQVRQGLRGYTF. The rearrangement links TRBV4-2 to TRBJ1-2; 8 positions match TRBD1. Per germline, CDR1 LGHNA and CDR2 YNFKEQ. The CDR3 has 15 amino acids. The ends lost 1 base at V and 8 bases at J; junction bases unmatched: 9.

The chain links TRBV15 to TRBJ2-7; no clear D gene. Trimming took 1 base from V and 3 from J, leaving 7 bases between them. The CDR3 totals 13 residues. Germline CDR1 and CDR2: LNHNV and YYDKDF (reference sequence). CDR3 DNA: TGTGCCACCAGCAGAGGGTTATTCTACGAGCAGTACTTC. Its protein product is CATSRGLFYEQYF.

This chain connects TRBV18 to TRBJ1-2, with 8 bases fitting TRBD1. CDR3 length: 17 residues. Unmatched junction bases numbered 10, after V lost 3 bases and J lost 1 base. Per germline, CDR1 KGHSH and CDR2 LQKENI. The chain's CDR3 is CASSPIAGTGVNYGYTF. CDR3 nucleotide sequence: TGTGCCAGCTCACCGATCGCGGGGACAGGCGTTAACTATGGCTACACCTTC. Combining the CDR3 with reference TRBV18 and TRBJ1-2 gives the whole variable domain NAGVMQNPRHLVRRRGQEARLRCSPMKGHSHVYWYRQLPEEGLKFMVYLQKENIIDESGMPKERFSAEFPKEGPSILRIQQVVRGDSAAYFCASSPIAGTGVNYGYTFGSGTRLTVV.

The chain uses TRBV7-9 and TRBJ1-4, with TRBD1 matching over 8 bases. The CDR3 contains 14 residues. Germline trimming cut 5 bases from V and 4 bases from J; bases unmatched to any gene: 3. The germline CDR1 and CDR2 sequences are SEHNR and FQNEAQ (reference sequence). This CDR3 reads CASSLGQDNEKLFF. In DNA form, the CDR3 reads TGTGCCAGCAGCCTGGGACAGGATAATGAAAAACTGTTTTTT.

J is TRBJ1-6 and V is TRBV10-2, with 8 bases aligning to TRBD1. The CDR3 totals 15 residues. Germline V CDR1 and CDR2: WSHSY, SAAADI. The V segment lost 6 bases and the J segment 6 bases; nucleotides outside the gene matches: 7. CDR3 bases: TGCGCCAGCAGGCCTAGACAGGGGATTAATTCACCCCTCCACTTT. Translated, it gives CASRPRQGINSPLHF.

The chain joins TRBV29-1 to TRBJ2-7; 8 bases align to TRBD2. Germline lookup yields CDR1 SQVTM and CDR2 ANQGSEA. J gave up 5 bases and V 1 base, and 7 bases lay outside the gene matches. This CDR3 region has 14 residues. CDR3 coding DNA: TGCAGCGTTGAAGCGGGAGGGCCGAGGAACGAGCAGTACTTC. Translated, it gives CSVEAGGPRNEQYF.

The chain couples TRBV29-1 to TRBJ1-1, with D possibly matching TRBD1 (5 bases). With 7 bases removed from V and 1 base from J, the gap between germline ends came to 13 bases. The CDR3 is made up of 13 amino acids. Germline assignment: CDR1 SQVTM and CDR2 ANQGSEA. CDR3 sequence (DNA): TGCAGCGCTGACGGGACGGAGAACACTGAAGCTTTCTTT. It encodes CSADGTENTEAFF. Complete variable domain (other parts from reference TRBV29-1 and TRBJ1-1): SAVISQKPSRDICQRGTSLTIQCQVDSQVTMMFWYRQQPGQSLTLIATANQGSEATYESGFVIDKFPISRPNLTFSTLTVSNMSPEDSSIYLCSADGTENTEAFFGQGTRLTVV.

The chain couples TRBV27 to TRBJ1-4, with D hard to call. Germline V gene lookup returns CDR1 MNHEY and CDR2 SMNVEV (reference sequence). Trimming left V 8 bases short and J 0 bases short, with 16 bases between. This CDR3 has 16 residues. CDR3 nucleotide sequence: TGTGCCAGCTCCAACACCCCTGAGGCAACTAATGAAAAACTGTTTTTT. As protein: CASSNTPEATNEKLFF. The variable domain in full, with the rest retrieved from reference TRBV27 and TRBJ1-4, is EAQVTQNPRYLITVTGKKLTVTCSQNMNHEYMSWYRQDPGLGLRQIYYSMNVEVTDKGDVPEGYKVSRKEKRNFPLILESPSPNQTSLYFCASSNTPEATNEKLFFGSGTQLSVL.

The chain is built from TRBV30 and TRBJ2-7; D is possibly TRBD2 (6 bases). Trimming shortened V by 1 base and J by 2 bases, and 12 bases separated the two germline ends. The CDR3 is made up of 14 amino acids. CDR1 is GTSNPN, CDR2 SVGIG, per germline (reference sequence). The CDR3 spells CAWSAGVPPYEQYF. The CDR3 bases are TGTGCCTGGAGTGCGGGGGTTCCCCCCTACGAGCAGTACTTC.

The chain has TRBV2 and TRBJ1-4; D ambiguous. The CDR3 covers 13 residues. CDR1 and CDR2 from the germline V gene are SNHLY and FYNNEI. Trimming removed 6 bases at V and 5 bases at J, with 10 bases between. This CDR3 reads CASSRTANEKLFF. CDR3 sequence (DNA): TGTGCCAGCAGCCGGACCGCCAATGAAAAACTGTTTTTT.

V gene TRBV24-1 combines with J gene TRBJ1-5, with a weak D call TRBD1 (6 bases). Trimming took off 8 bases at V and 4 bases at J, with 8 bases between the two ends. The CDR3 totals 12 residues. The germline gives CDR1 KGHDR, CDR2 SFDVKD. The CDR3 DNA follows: TGTGCCACCAACCAGGGGAATCAGCCCCAGCATTTT. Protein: CATNQGNQPQHF.

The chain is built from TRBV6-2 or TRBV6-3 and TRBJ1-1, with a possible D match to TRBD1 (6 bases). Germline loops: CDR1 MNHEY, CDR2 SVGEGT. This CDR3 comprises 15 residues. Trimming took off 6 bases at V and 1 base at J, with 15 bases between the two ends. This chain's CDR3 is CASSRGGRWNTEAFF. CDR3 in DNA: TGTGCCAGCAGCCGGGGGGGCAGGTGGAACACTGAAGCTTTCTTT.

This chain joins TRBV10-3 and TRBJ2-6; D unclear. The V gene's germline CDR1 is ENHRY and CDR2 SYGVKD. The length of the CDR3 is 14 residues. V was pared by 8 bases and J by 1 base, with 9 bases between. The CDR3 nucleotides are TGTGCCATCCCGGCCTATTCTGGGGCCAACGTCCTGACTTTC. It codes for CAIPAYSGANVLTF.

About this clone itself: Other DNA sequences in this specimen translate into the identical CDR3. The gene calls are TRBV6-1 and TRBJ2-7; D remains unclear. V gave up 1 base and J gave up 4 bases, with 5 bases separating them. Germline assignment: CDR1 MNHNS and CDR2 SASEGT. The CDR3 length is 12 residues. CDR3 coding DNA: TGTGCCAGCAGTGAAGTGGGATACGAGCAGTACTTC. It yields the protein CASSEVGYEQYF.

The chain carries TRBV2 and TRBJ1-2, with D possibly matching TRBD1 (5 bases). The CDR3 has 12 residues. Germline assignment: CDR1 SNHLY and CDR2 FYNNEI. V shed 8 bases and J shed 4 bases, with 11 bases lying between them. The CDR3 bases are TGTGCCAGCGTCGGGACGGCCTATGGCTACACCTTC. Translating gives CASVGTAYGYTF.

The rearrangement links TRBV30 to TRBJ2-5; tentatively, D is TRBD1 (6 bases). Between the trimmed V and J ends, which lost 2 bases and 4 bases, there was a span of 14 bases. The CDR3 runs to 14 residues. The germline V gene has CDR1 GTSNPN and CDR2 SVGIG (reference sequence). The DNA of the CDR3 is TGTGCCTGGAGTCCCAGACAGGTGGGAGAGACCCAGTACTTC. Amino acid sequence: CAWSPRQVGETQYF.

CDR3 sequence (DNA): TGTGCCAGCAGCTCTCCGGGACTAAGCCACAATGAGCAGTTCTTC. This gives the protein CASSSPGLSHNEQFF. The V and J genes are TRBV7-9 and TRBJ2-1, with 7 bases lining up with TRBD2. The CDR3 is made up of 15 amino acids. Germline assignment: CDR1 SEHNR and CDR2 FQNEAQ (reference sequence). J lost 5 bases, V lost 4 bases, and 8 bases had no gene match.

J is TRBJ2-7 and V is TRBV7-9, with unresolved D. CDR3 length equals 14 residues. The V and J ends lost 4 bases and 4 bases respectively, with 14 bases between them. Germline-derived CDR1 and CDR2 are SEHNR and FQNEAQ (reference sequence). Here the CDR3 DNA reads TGTGCCAGCAGCTCTCTTAAGGCTAGTTACGAGCAGTACTTC. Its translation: CASSSLKASYEQYF.

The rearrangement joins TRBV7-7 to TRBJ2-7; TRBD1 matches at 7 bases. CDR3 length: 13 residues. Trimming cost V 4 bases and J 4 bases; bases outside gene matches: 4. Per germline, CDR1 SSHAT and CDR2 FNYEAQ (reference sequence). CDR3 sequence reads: CASSSGTDYEQYF. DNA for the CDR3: TGTGCCAGCAGCTCGGGGACAGATTACGAGCAGTACTTC.

CDR3 sequence: CASSWGRDTEAFF. DNA of the CDR3: TGTGCCAGCAGTTGGGGCAGGGATACTGAAGCTTTCTTT. The chain links TRBV6-5 to TRBJ1-1, with D possibly TRBD1 on 5 matching bases. V was shortened by 4 bases and J by 5 bases, with 11 bases between the two germline ends. The germline V gene has CDR1 MNHEY and CDR2 SVGAGI. The CDR3 has 13 residues.

This chain's CDR3 is CASSIGTGLNTGELFF. The CDR3 DNA sequence: TGTGCCAGTAGTATAGGGACAGGGTTGAACACCGGGGAGCTGTTTTTT. The V call is TRBV19, the J call TRBJ2-2, with 8 bases fitting TRBD1. The CDR3 length is 16 residues. V shed 1 base and J 1 base; nucleotides not matched to a gene: 2. Germline V gene sequence: CDR1 LNHDA, CDR2 SQIVND (reference sequence).

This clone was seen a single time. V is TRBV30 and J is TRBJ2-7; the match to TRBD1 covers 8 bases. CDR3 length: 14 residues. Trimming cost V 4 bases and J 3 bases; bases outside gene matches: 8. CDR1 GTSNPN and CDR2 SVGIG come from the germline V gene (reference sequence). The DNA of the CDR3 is TGTGCCTGGACTTGGGGCAGGGGGCGCTACGAGCAGTACTTC. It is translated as CAWTWGRGRYEQYF.

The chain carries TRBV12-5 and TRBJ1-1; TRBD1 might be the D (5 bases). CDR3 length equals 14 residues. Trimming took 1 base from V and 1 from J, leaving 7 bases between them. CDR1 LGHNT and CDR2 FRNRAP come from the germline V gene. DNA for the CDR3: TGTGCTAGTGGTTTGGAGGGGAGGAACACTGAAGCTTTCTTT. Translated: CASGLEGRNTEAFF. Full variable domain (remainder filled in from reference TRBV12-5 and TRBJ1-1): DARVTQTPRHKVTEMGQEVTMRCQPILGHNTVFWYRQTMMQGLELLAYFRNRAPLDDSGMPKDRFSAEMPDATLATLKIQPSEPRDSAVYFCASGLEGRNTEAFFGQGTRLTVV.

The CDR3 bases are TGTGCCACCCGGGGAGGAGGAAACACCATATATTTT. Encoded protein: CATRGGGNTIYF. The J gene is TRBJ1-3, the V gene TRBV6-5; D unresolved. The germline V gene has CDR1 MNHEY and CDR2 SVGAGI. The length of the CDR3 is 12 residues. V shed 10 bases and J shed 4 bases, with 11 bases lying between them.

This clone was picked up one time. CDR3 region: CASTPSNTEAFF. CDR3 coding DNA: TGTGCCAGCACCCCCTCCAACACTGAAGCTTTCTTT. This chain joins TRBV28 and TRBJ1-1; D gene uncertain. V dropped 7 bases and J dropped 2 bases, with 8 bases sitting between them. The CDR3 consists of 12 residues. Germline V gene sequence: CDR1 MDHEN, CDR2 SYDVKM.

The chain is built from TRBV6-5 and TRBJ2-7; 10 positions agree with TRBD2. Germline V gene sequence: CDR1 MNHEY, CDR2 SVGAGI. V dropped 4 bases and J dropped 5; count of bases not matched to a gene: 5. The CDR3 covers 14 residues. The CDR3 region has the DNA TGTGCCAGCAGTTTCACTAGCGGGACTAACGAGCAGTACTTC. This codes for CASSFTSGTNEQYF.

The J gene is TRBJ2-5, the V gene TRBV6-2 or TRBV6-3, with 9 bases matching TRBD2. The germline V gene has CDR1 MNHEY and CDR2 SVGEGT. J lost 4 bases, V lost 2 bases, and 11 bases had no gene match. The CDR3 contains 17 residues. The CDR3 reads CASSYAPGLAPGETQYF. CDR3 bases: TGTGCCAGCAGTTACGCTCCGGGACTAGCACCGGGAGAGACCCAGTACTTC.